The clone carrying this TCR beta chain was counted ten times or more. Amplification targeted the TCR beta CDR3 regions, with RNA transcripts as the source material. HTBI-primed first-round RT-PCR preceded second-round multiplex PCR. TCRdb redid the calling of the multiplex PCR reads with MiXCR, one entry per CDR3 protein. The data show hundreds of thousands of distinct CDR3 sequences, roughly 14% seen once. The sample belongs to a study of Graves' ophthalmopathy and Graves' hyperthyroidism. This CDR3 is built from 14 residues. V shed 4 bases, J shed 7 bases, and the junction held 6 bases outside the gene matches. Germline assignment: CDR1 MNHNS and CDR2 SASEGT. Sampling over 8 ml of fresh peripheral blood provided the PBMCs.

The chain recombines TRBV6-1 with TRBJ1-3, with 8 bases that match TRBD1. Sequencing used peripheral blood. The receptor comes from a woman younger than 35 with stable Graves' hyperthyroidism. CDR3 residues: CASSVRTGWNTIYF. In DNA, the CDR3 is TGTGCCAGCAGTGTCAGGACAGGGTGGAACACCATATATTTT.